One sample yielded the 12 T cell receptor beta chains listed below, sequenced in a study of T cell changes during pregnancy in multiple sclerosis. Clones were read by immunoSEQ multiplex PCR, and TCRdb kept only the in-frame ones, dropping some. Of around 65,000 clones in the sample, about nine tenths are singletons; the top ten hold around 2.5%. The sequences come from peripheral blood, collected in the second trimester of pregnancy. The receptors come from a female donor in good health, enrolled as a control in a pregnancy study.

The chain uses TRBV4-2 and TRBJ2-7, with D perhaps matching TRBD1 (6 bases). Germline lookup yields CDR1 LGHNA and CDR2 YNFKEQ. Trimming removed 4 bases from V and 2 bases from J, with 12 bases in between. The CDR3 runs to 14 residues. Here the CDR3 DNA reads TGTGCCAGCAGCCGGCGACAGGAGACCTACGAGCAGTACTTC. It is translated as CASSRRQETYEQYF.

J is TRBJ1-3 and V is TRBV7-6; TRBD1 matches 8 bases. From germline, CDR1 is SGHVS and CDR2 FNYEAQ. Trimming took 5 bases from V and 0 from J; bases not matched to a gene: 3. The CDR3 sequence is 15 residues long. The CDR3, as DNA: TGTGCCAGCAGCCGAGGACAGGGCTCTGGAAACACCATATATTTT. Translation gives CASSRGQGSGNTIYF.

This clone was observed once. The CDR3 sequence: CAWSGGGRDIQYF. The DNA of the CDR3 is TGTGCCTGGAGTGGGGGGGGGCGGGACATTCAGTACTTC. The V gene is TRBV30, the J gene TRBJ2-4, with a possible D match to TRBD2 (7 bases). This CDR3 contains 13 residues. Trimming pared 1 base from V and 8 bases from J, leaving 12 bases between. Germline CDR1 reads GTSNPN; CDR2 reads SVGIG (reference sequence). The whole variable domain, filled in from reference TRBV30 and TRBJ2-4, reads SQTIHQWPATLVQPVGSPLSLECTVEGTSNPNLYWYRQAAGRGLQLLFYSVGIGQISSEVPQNLSASRPQDRQFILSSKKLLLSDSGFYLCAWSGGGRDIQYFGAGTRLSVL.

This rearrangement joins TRBV6-6 to TRBJ1-4; 8 bases map to TRBD1. V trimming: 5 bases; J trimming: 8 bases; junction bases outside the gene matches: 7. Germline CDR1 reads MNHNY; CDR2 reads SVGAGI (reference sequence). The CDR3 runs 14 residues. The CDR3 coding sequence is TGTGCCAGCAGTCTACAGGGGGAAGGGGAAAAACTGTTTTTT. It encodes CASSLQGEGEKLFF.

The gene calls are TRBV21-1 and TRBJ1-1. TRBV21-1 is given as a pseudogene. The CDR3 totals 14 residues. The CDR3 nucleotides are TGTGCCAGCAGCACCCCCTCGGGGGGCACTGAAGCTTTCTTT. Protein: CASSTPSGGTEAFF.

The rearrangement links TRBV5-1 to TRBJ2-7; 9 nucleotides line up with TRBD1. Germline lookup yields CDR1 SGHRS and CDR2 YFSETQ. Losses at the gene ends were 0 bases for V and 5 bases for J; bases not matched to a gene: 6. This CDR3 has 15 amino acids. CDR3 nucleotides: TGCGCCAGCAGCTTGGCACTAGGACAGGGGAACGAGCAGTACTTC. This gives the protein CASSLALGQGNEQYF.

In regard to this clone: Within the sample, other DNA sequences also encode this same CDR3. The chain combines TRBV18 with TRBJ1-1, with TRBD1 matching over 7 bases. This CDR3 is built from 13 residues. Germline V gene data show CDR1 as KGHSH and CDR2 as LQKENI. J lost 3 bases, V lost 3 bases, and 1 base had no gene match. CDR3 DNA sequence: TGTGCCAGCTCACCTGGACAGGACACTGAAGCTTTCTTT. It translates to CASSPGQDTEAFF.

The chain is built from TRBV7-9 and TRBJ1-2; D not certain. Per germline, CDR1 SEHNR and CDR2 FQNEAQ (reference sequence). The CDR3 has 14 amino acids. Trimming took 5 bases from V and 0 from J, leaving 10 bases between them. In DNA, the CDR3 is TGTGCCAGCAGCCCTTCGGGATCTAACTATGGCTACACCTTC. It encodes CASSPSGSNYGYTF.

The chain combines TRBV27 with TRBJ2-1; D is possibly TRBD1 (5 bases). Germline V CDR1 and CDR2: MNHEY, SMNVEV (reference sequence). V was cut by 5 bases and J by 0 bases, with 14 bases left in between. The CDR3 spans 16 residues. CDR3 protein: CASSLWARGSYNEQFF. The CDR3, as DNA: TGTGCCAGCAGTCTATGGGCTAGGGGCTCCTACAATGAGCAGTTCTTC.

Only a few counts were recorded for this clone. The V gene is TRBV30, the J gene TRBJ2-2; TRBD2 agrees at 8 bases. Germline loops: CDR1 GTSNPN, CDR2 SVGIG (reference sequence). The trim removed 8 bases at V and 3 bases at J, leaving 2 bases unmatched. The CDR3 covers 12 residues. This chain's CDR3 is CAAREDTGELFF. The CDR3 DNA is TGTGCCGCGCGGGAGGACACCGGGGAGCTGTTTTTT.

The chain combines TRBV6-1 with TRBJ2-5, with 8 positions matching TRBD2. This CDR3 contains 15 residues. CDR1 and CDR2 from the germline V gene are MNHNS and SASEGT. The V segment lost 2 bases and the J segment 4 bases; nucleotides outside the gene matches: 6. The CDR3 reads CASSEKSGGVETQYF. The CDR3 nucleotides are TGTGCCAGCAGTGAAAAGAGCGGGGGAGTAGAGACCCAGTACTTC.

This sequence joins TRBV11-1 and TRBJ1-6, with 7 bases fitting TRBD1. The CDR3 covers 17 residues. With 5 bases clipped from V and 6 bases from J, the junction kept 13 bases outside the gene matches. CDR1 SGHAT and CDR2 FQDESV come from the germline V gene (reference sequence). This CDR3 reads CASSHPDRTGLNSPLHF. In nucleotides, the CDR3 is TGTGCCAGCAGCCACCCCGATCGGACAGGCCTTAATTCACCCCTCCACTTT.